This is a list of T cell receptor beta chains from one sample in a study of technical replicates of blood from several donors. Data came from immunoSEQ multiplex PCR; TCRdb stores just in-frame clones and leaves some out. This sample has about 82,000 clones, with 85% to 95% found just once. The specimen was T cells isolated from PBMCs. These receptors all stem from a human donor in good health. Each CDR3 is given with its conserved first and last residue. The D gene is left open where the match is weak. The size of a clone is reported for some rows only, either as once, few or many, or as a class for expanded clones.

j_gene,abundance,v_gene,d_gene,CDR3aa,CDR3nt
TRBJ2-7,NA,TRBV4-1,NA,CASSQVGGAYEQYF,TGCGCCAGCAGCCAAGTCGGCGGGGCATACGAGCAGTACTTC
TRBJ2-1,NA,TRBV30,NA,CAWSVLGGNEQFF,TGTGCCTGGAGTGTACTTGGAGGCAATGAGCAGTTCTTC
TRBJ2-3,NA,TRBV5-1,TRBD2,CASSPEGLAHLGDTQYF,TGCGCCAGCAGCCCGGAGGGACTAGCGCACCTGGGGGATACGCAGTATTTT
TRBJ2-3,NA,TRBV7-6,NA,CASSLGTGLNTDTQYF,TGTGCCAGCAGCTTAGGAACGGGACTTAACACAGATACGCAGTATTTT
TRBJ2-7,NA,TRBV14,NA,CASSQVISVAYEQYF,TGTGCCAGCAGCCAAGTGATCTCGGTAGCCTACGAGCAGTACTTC
TRBJ2-5,NA,TRBV19,NA,CASSMAETQYF,TGTGCCAGTAGTATGGCAGAGACCCAGTACTTC
TRBJ2-4,NA,TRBV28,TRBD2,CASSPGTMNIQYF,TGTGCCAGCAGTCCAGGGACTATGAACATTCAGTACTTC
TRBJ2-7,NA,TRBV5-1,TRBD2,CASSLTSGSYEQYF,TGCGCCAGCAGCTTGACTAGCGGGAGCTACGAGCAGTACTTC
TRBJ1-1,NA,TRBV6-5,NA,CASSYHRVLNTEAFF,TGTGCCAGCAGTTACCACAGGGTGTTGAACACTGAAGCTTTCTTT
TRBJ2-7,NA,TRBV30,TRBD1,CAWSEGGAGYEQYF,TGTGCCTGGAGTGAAGGGGGCGCTGGTTACGAGCAGTACTTC
TRBJ2-7,NA,TRBV27,NA,CASSLLGPDHEQYF,TGTGCCAGCAGTTTACTGGGCCCCGACCACGAGCAGTACTTC
TRBJ1-3,NA,TRBV30,NA,CAWFGQLSGNTIYF,TGTGCCTGGTTTGGACAGCTCTCTGGAAACACCATATATTTT
TRBJ2-7,NA,TRBV5-1,TRBD2,CASSLAPAGGSYEQYF,TGCGCCAGCAGCTTGGCCCCAGCGGGAGGGTCCTACGAGCAGTACTTC
TRBJ2-1,NA,TRBV5-1,NA,CASSLPGDQEQFF,TGCGCCAGCAGCTTGCCGGGAGATCAGGAGCAGTTCTTC
TRBJ1-3,NA,TRBV6-5,TRBD1,CASREDRGGGNTIYF,TGTGCCAGCAGAGAGGACAGGGGTGGTGGAAACACCATATATTTT
TRBJ2-5,once,TRBV23-1,TRBD2,CASSQIGTSGSGCQETQYF,TGCGCCAGCAGTCAAATAGGGACTAGCGGGAGTGGGTGTCAAGAGACCCAGTACTTC